This T cell receptor (beta chain) stems from a study of lung T cells in sarcoidosis with Löfgren's syndrome (dated by TCRdb to about 2017). Study-level background: Sarcoidosis was characterized as a granulomatous disease that is mostly pulmonary, in which CD4+ T cells accumulate in bronchoalveolar lavage fluid. The repertoire analyses concentrated on Lofgren's syndrome patients. Overall study outcomes, separate from this receptor: CDR3 motifs in TRAV12-1 and TRBV2 were reported to be shared across several Lofgren's syndrome patients, which suggests public CD4+ TCR repertoires. Recognition of a sarcoidosis-associated antigen was only suggested, and the antigen itself remained putative and was not identified. Analysis of alphabeta pairing showed that TRAV12-1 paired preferentially with TRBV2, and the TCRs formed by this pairing showed CDR3 homology. In Lofgren's syndrome patients, relative to control subjects, TRAV12-1 and TRBV2 were reported to be the most expanded V gene segments.

Including cysteine and phenylalanine, the CDR3 has 13 amino acids. This entry keeps only the CDR3 DNA: 39 bases, framed from base 1. The germline ends are 12 bases apart after V is trimmed by 3 bases and J by 6 bases. The germline V gene (reference sequence) specifies MNHEY as CDR1 and SMNVEV as CDR2. Sequencing instrument: Illumina MiSeq. The raw public reads went through TCRdb reprocessing: fastp at Q25, MiXCR clone calling, in-frame beta chains kept. A single entry per CDR3 protein holds the most common genes and DNA from its merged rows. Recorded for this sample are around 21,000 distinct CDR3 sequences; roughly 20% of them occurred a single time. The biggest ten clones account for 4.1% of the sample. This clonotype has a count of ten or more. Its antigen is currently not known. The sample holds no much larger clone one base away, and base qualities are not on file.

Sequenced: CD4+ T cells from PBMCs. The chain links TRBV27 with TRBJ2-7; the D gene is possibly TRBD2, with 5 bases matching. This clonotype was obtained from a human donor with sarcoidosis (Löfgren's syndrome or another form), or a control subject (not recorded which). The sequence in DNA is TGTGCCAGCAGTTTGACGAGGGCTCGCGAGCAGTACTTC. Its translation reads: CASSLTRAREQYF.